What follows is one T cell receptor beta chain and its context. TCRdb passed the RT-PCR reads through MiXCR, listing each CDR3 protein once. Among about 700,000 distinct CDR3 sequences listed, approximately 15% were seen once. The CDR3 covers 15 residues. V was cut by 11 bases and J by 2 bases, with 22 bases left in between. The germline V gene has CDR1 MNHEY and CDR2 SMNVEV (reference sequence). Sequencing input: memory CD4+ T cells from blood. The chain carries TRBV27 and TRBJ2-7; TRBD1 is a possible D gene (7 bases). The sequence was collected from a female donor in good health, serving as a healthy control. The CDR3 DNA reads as TGTGCCTCCGGCAGGGGGGCCCTCGGAACCTACGAGCAGTACTTC. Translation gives CASGRGALGTYEQYF.